Below are 21 T cell receptor beta chains sequenced from a single sample in a study of monozygotic twins with inflammatory bowel disease. TCRdb reprocessed the 5' RACE reads, keeping one entry per CDR3 protein, no DNA. This sample's table reports approximately 380,000 distinct CDR3 sequences. Sequenced input: blood. These receptors came from a human donor with ulcerative colitis or Crohn's disease, or a healthy co-twin of an affected twin (not recorded which).

V is TRBV29-1 and J is TRBJ2-5; TCRdb's D call, TRBD1, is unchecked because there is no DNA. CDR3 length equals 15 residues. CDR1 and CDR2 from the germline V gene are SQVTM and ANQGSEA. CDR3 residues: CSVGPRLGAEETQYF.

J is TRBJ2-3 and V is TRBV7-8; absent DNA, TCRdb's TRBD2 call cannot be checked. The CDR3 is made up of 16 amino acids. CDR1 and CDR2 (germline): SGHVS, FQNEAQ. CDR3 region: CASGPPEGGPVNTQYF.

The chain combines TRBV6-5 with TRBJ2-7. The CDR3 totals 15 residues. The germline V gene encodes CDR1 MNHEY and CDR2 SVGAGI. CDR3 protein: CASSYSGRSSYEQYF.

The gene calls are TRBV11-2 and TRBJ2-1; the TRBD1 assignment by TCRdb is unverifiable without DNA. Germline V gene data show CDR1 as SGHAT and CDR2 as FQNNGV. CDR3 size: 19 residues. This CDR3 is CASSFRATWGLSSYNEQFF.

The genes are TRBV7-3 and TRBJ2-2. This CDR3 contains 12 residues. CDR1 and CDR2 (germline): SGHTA, FQGTGA. The CDR3 region is CASSLTKGELFF.

The gene calls are TRBV7-6 and TRBJ1-2; TCRdb's D call of TRBD1 is untestable without DNA. CDR1 SGHVS and CDR2 FNYEAQ come from the germline V gene. This CDR3 spans 16 amino acids. The CDR3 protein is CASSLASGQIGSGYTF.

V and J are TRBV6-1 and TRBJ2-2; the TCRdb call, TRBD2, lacks DNA for checking. Germline V gene data show CDR1 as MNHNS and CDR2 as SASEGT. There are 15 residues in the CDR3. The CDR3 reads CASSRTSANTGELFF.

The chain carries TRBV18 and TRBJ2-6; the D call of TRBD1 rests on TCRdb alone, since no DNA is present to check it. Germline values: CDR1 KGHSH, CDR2 LQKENI. The CDR3 has 19 amino acids. CDR3 protein: CASSPGRDRYDSGANVLTF.

The V gene is TRBV2, the J gene TRBJ1-5; absent DNA, TCRdb's TRBD1 call cannot be checked. The CDR3 length is 13 residues. Looked up from germline, CDR1 is SNHLY and CDR2 is FYNNEI. The CDR3 loop is CASSDLGGQPQHF. The variable domain in full, with the rest retrieved from reference TRBV2 and TRBJ1-5, is EPEVTQTPSHQVTQMGQEVILRCVPISNHLYFYWYRQILGQKVEFLVSFYNNEISEKSEIFDDQFSVERPDGSNFTLKIRSTKLEDSAMYFCASSDLGGQPQHFGDGTRLSIL.

This chain uses TRBV11-2 with TRBJ2-7; TCRdb calls TRBD1, which cannot be checked without DNA. CDR3 length: 15 amino acids. Germline V CDR1 and CDR2: SGHAT, FQNNGV. The CDR3 protein is CASSLRAQGDYEQYF.

The rearrangement uses TRBV6-1 and TRBJ2-1; TCRdb lists TRBD2, though no DNA is available to test this call. The CDR3 is made up of 12 amino acids. The V gene's germline CDR1 is MNHNS and CDR2 SASEGT. The CDR3 loop reads CASTEGGREQFF.

The chain employs TRBV4-1 and TRBJ1-1; TCRdb's D gene call, TRBD1, goes unchecked for lack of DNA. CDR3 length: 18 residues. Germline CDR1 reads MGHRA; CDR2 reads YSYEKL. CDR3 sequence reads: CASSQGKDRGDSNTEAFF.

The chain joins TRBV5-1 to TRBJ1-1; TCRdb reports TRBD1, a call that lacks DNA to check it against. CDR3 length equals 13 residues. Germline loops: CDR1 SGHRS, CDR2 YFSETQ. CDR3 sequence: CASSLGAATEAFF.

The gene calls are TRBV7-9 and TRBJ2-7; as DNA is missing, the TRBD1 call by TCRdb cannot be tested. CDR1 and CDR2 (germline): SEHNR, FQNEAQ (reference sequence). The CDR3 consists of 15 residues. CDR3 in amino acids: CASSPGERELYEQYF.

The chain joins TRBV14 to TRBJ2-7; the TRBD1 assignment by TCRdb is unverifiable without DNA. Germline V gene sequence: CDR1 SGHDN, CDR2 FVKESK. This CDR3 contains 15 residues. CDR3 loop: CASSQDTGGLYEQYF.

The V and J genes are TRBV4-2 and TRBJ2-5; TCRdb's D gene call, TRBD2, goes unchecked for lack of DNA. The CDR3 is 17 amino acids. In germline, CDR1 is LGHNA, CDR2 YNFKEQ. CDR3 residues: CASSQDLVAGLQETQYF.

The V gene is TRBV20-1, the J gene TRBJ1-1; TCRdb calls TRBD1, which cannot be checked without DNA. Germline V lookup: CDR1 DFQATT, CDR2 SNEGSKA (reference sequence). The CDR3 spans 16 residues. This CDR3 is CSARDAGRDLNTEAFF.

The rearrangement uses TRBV27 and TRBJ2-7; absent DNA, TCRdb's TRBD1 call cannot be checked. Germline assignment: CDR1 MNHEY and CDR2 SMNVEV (reference sequence). This CDR3 region has 12 residues. The CDR3: CASSPRTSEQYF.

The V gene is TRBV7-9, the J gene TRBJ2-7; checking the TCRdb D call of TRBD1 is not possible without DNA. The CDR3 is 17 amino acids. Germline CDR1 reads SEHNR; CDR2 reads FQNEAQ (reference sequence). This CDR3 is CASSLMGQGDIRDEQYF.

The chain employs TRBV5-1 and TRBJ2-7; without DNA, the TCRdb call of TRBD1 cannot be checked. The CDR3 extends over 16 amino acids. CDR1 SGHRS and CDR2 YFSETQ come from the germline V gene. CDR3 sequence reads: CASSVTTGTGSYEQYF.

V and J are TRBV7-3 and TRBJ1-1; the TRBD1 assignment by TCRdb is unverifiable without DNA. CDR1 and CDR2 (germline): SGHTA, FQGTGA. There are 13 residues in the CDR3. CDR3 protein: CASSLSGGTEAFF.